The entry that follows covers one TCR beta chain sequence. The antigen it binds to is not known. No quality values exist for individual bases; no much larger clone is one base distant. The data belong to a study of control samples from healthy donors and cancer patients (TCRdb year 2020). Library generation was performed with the immunoSEQ multiplex PCR assay. TCRdb provides this immuneACCESS table in a form limited to in-frame rearrangements. Some clones are lacking; in checked studies, under half of them reflect an unresolved V gene, and why the rest are absent is not known. This sample is represented by 150,000 or so clones; 80% to 95% of them were singletons. The ten largest clonotypes hold more than 5% of the sample. The CDR3 sequence holds 14 residues, the cysteine and phenylalanine included. Left in the record is the CDR3 DNA by itself, 42 bases read in frame from the first base. The junction shows trimming of 3 bases on V and 1 base on J, plus 6 bases between the germline ends. CDR1 and CDR2, looked up from the germline V gene, are MGHDK and SYGVNS.

The receptor comes from a man aged 18 to 29 in good health. The specimen sequenced was blood. In this chain, TRBV25-1 is recombined with TRBJ2-2, with the D gene call left open. This receptor has the CDR3 CASSEAGNTGELFF. The nucleotides are TGTGCCAGCAGTGAGGCAGGGAACACCGGGGAGCTGTTTTTT.